This T cell receptor beta chain appears in the sequencing data of a study of T cells after posttransplantation cyclophosphamide. This CDR3 contains 16 residues. V was trimmed by 4 bases and J by 6 bases, leaving 22 bases between them. The germline V gene has CDR1 SGHAT and CDR2 FQNNGV. Only in-frame clones appear in the TCRdb table, and some are missing; sequencing was by immunoSEQ multiplex PCR. The sample gives 35,000 to 40,000 clones, 78% of which show up once; roughly 8.1% is in the top ten. Cyclophosphamide on days +3 and +4 followed busulfan-fludarabine conditioning and a marrow graft. This clonotype originated in a female patient in her thirties or forties who received an allogeneic stem cell transplant from a related donor, was CMV-positive, and had no GVHD. Some T cells may be transferred from the graft donor. The chain carries TRBV11-2 and TRBJ2-7; D is perhaps TRBD2 (6 bases). The sample in question was CD4+ T cells sorted from blood, obtained approximately 2,000 days after a stem cell transplant with posttransplant cyclophosphamide. The CDR3 loop reads CASSSTVRDLAREQYF. The DNA for the CDR3 is TGTGCCAGCAGCTCGACAGTCCGGGACCTAGCGCGCGAGCAGTACTTC.